This T cell receptor (beta chain) came from a study of metastatic and nonmetastatic thyroid tumors. The overall study: Blood and tumor or nodule tissue repertoires from malignant and benign thyroid patients were compared. Study outcomes and limitations: Malignant thyroid tumors reportedly exceeded benign nodules significantly in TCR beta diversity, with the difference appearing in blood and tumor.

This clone appeared a few times. The antigen remains undetermined. As originally analysed: The study built a papillary thyroid cancer distant-metastasis classifier from CDR3 differences across clinicopathological groups. TCRdb re-called clones from the PCR reads using MiXCR. TCRdb's processing, not the authors' own work, is the source of the V and J calls. Of just over 15,000 clones in the sample, 3.5% to 4.5% are singletons; the top ten hold 20% to 30%. Every patient underwent thyroid surgery untreated. Trimming took 9 bases from V and 4 from J; bases not matched to a gene: 9. CDR3 length equals 14 residues. The V gene's germline CDR1 is LNHDA and CDR2 SQIVND (reference sequence).

This receptor was identified in a female donor with papillary thyroid cancer or a benign thyroid nodule (not recorded which). Some clones in this sample may be carry-over from other donors' samples. The sequenced sample consisted of tumor tissue. The chain combines TRBV19 with TRBJ1-2, with 9 bases that match TRBD1. CDR3: CASNLGQGPYGYTF. The CDR3 DNA reads as TGTGCCAGCAATCTGGGACAGGGACCCTATGGCTACACCTTC.